The 9 T cell receptor beta chains listed next were all sequenced from one sample in a study of siplizumab effects on memory and regulatory T cells. Libraries were prepared by immunoSEQ multiplex PCR; TCRdb keeps only in-frame clonotypes and omits some of them. Counted here are about 100,000 clones, 94% occurring once; the ten biggest clones make up about 0.6%. The specimen was Tregs sorted from blood. The source of these receptors is a human donor in good health.

The J gene is TRBJ2-2, the V gene TRBV14; D remains ambiguous. Germline V lookup: CDR1 SGHDN, CDR2 FVKESK. Trimming removed 5 bases at V and 6 bases at J, with 7 bases between. The CDR3 contains 12 residues. The CDR3 here is CASSAWPGELFF. CDR3 DNA: TGTGCCAGCAGCGCTTGGCCCGGGGAGCTGTTTTTT.

This rearrangement joins TRBV29-1 to TRBJ1-2; D gene uncertain. CDR1 and CDR2 from the germline V gene are SQVTM and ANQGSEA. This CDR3 has 11 residues. The CDR3 DNA follows: TGCAGTTCCGAGACCGCCTATGGCTACACCTTC. Amino acid sequence: CSSETAYGYTF.

This chain connects TRBV4-1 to TRBJ2-3; 11 bases line up with TRBD1. CDR1 and CDR2 from the germline V gene are MGHRA and YSYEKL. V shed 7 bases and J 2 bases; nucleotides not matched to a gene: 5. The CDR3 has 15 residues. The CDR3 protein is CASNPGQGATDTQYF. The CDR3 DNA reads as TGCGCCAGCAATCCCGGACAGGGGGCCACAGATACGCAGTATTTT.

This clone was detected once. The chain has TRBV5-1 and TRBJ1-5; D might be TRBD1 (6 bases). V lost 2 bases and J 9 bases, leaving 15 bases between the germline ends. Per germline, CDR1 SGHRS and CDR2 YFSETQ. CDR3 size: 14 residues. The DNA of the CDR3 is TGCGCCAGCAGCTTCTCAGGGGAGGGGGGGCCCCAGCATTTT. It specifies CASSFSGEGGPQHF.

The DNA of the CDR3 is TGTGCCAGCATGGGACAGGAAACCTACGAGCAGTACTTC. It codes for CASMGQETYEQYF. The rearrangement links TRBV2 to TRBJ2-7; 8 positions agree with TRBD1. In germline, CDR1 is SNHLY, CDR2 FYNNEI. The CDR3 runs to 13 residues. V lost 7 bases and J lost 2; bases outside the gene matches: 4.

The rearrangement uses TRBV9 and TRBJ1-1, with D uncertain. V was shortened by 0 bases and J by 4 bases, with 10 bases between the two germline ends. Germline loops: CDR1 SGDLS, CDR2 YYNGEE. This CDR3 is built from 14 residues. CDR3 in amino acids: CASSVEAGLTEAFF. The CDR3 coding sequence is TGTGCCAGCAGCGTAGAGGCAGGTCTCACTGAAGCTTTCTTT. Based on the CDR3 plus reference TRBV9 and TRBJ1-1, the full variable domain is DSGVTQTPKHLITATGQRVTLRCSPRSGDLSVYWYQQSLDQGLQFLIQYYNGEERAKGNILERFSAQQFPDLHSELNLSSLELGDSALYFCASSVEAGLTEAFFGQGTRLTVV.

The chain combines TRBV5-1 with TRBJ2-3; 10 bases are a match to TRBD2. With 6 bases clipped from V and 5 bases from J, the junction kept 9 bases outside the gene matches. Germline CDR1 reads SGHRS; CDR2 reads YFSETQ. The CDR3 loop spans 15 amino acids. The CDR3 here is CASTSSGSRGDTQYF. The DNA of the CDR3 is TGCGCCAGCACCTCTAGCGGGAGTAGAGGAGATACGCAGTATTTT.

The chain employs TRBV7-3 and TRBJ1-3; D might be TRBD1 (5 bases). Germline CDR1 is SGHTA and CDR2 is FQGTGA. V lost 2 bases, J lost 4 bases, and 9 bases lay in between. This CDR3 is 14 amino acids long. In nucleotides, the CDR3 is TGTGCCAGCAGCTTACAGGGACCAGGAAACACCATATATTTT. It is translated as CASSLQGPGNTIYF.

The chain has TRBV29-1 and TRBJ2-3; D is ambiguous. With 6 bases removed from V and 5 bases from J, the gap between germline ends came to 18 bases. Germline V gene lookup returns CDR1 SQVTM and CDR2 ANQGSEA. The CDR3 spans 14 residues. The CDR3 spells CSVKYYSTQDTQYF. Written as DNA, the CDR3 is TGCAGCGTGAAGTATTACAGCACACAAGATACGCAGTATTTT.